This T cell receptor beta chain was retrieved from a study of Ad26.COV2.S vaccination and SARS-CoV-2 variants. About the study: Donor had been placed in the Ad26.COV2.S arm of the COV1001 trial. The authors gave Ad26.COV2.S intramuscularly, either once or twice 56 days apart. Overall study results and limits: Placebo recipients showed lower spike-specific TCR breadth than vaccinees. It was found that vaccine and placebo recipients had similar non-spike TCR breadth.

Method: immunoSEQ multiplex PCR; TCRdb's copy keeps in-frame clones and lacks some. In the table there are hundreds of thousands of clones, around 90% of which are singletons. Treatment defined: roughly 18 received Ad26.COV2.S at low or high dose, single or two shots; about 5 received placebo; per-sample allocation not given. At day 63 after the first vaccine or placebo injection, samples were drawn. CDR1 is SGDLS, CDR2 YYNGEE, per germline. The CDR3 consists of 15 residues. V lost 3 bases to trimming and J lost 1 base, with 13 bases between them. The sample holds one count of this clone. Its specificity is not known.

This TCR came from a person aged 18-60 years who received the Ad26.COV2.S COVID-19 vaccine or a placebo. The specimen comprised peripheral blood, sampled in a trial of Ad26.COV2.S vaccine versus placebo. V gene TRBV9 combines with J gene TRBJ2-5; D gene ambiguous. CDR3 bases: TGTGCCAGCAGCGGGGTTTTAAGTGGCCAAGAGACCCAGTACTTC. It codes for CASSGVLSGQETQYF.